This T cell receptor (beta chain) was observed in a study of shared clonotypes between healthy human individuals. General study findings and limits: The low donor count limited represented genetic and exposure-history diversity. Clonotypes that were shared across four donors made up around 5% of naive CD4 clonotypes.

CDR1 and CDR2 (germline): SGDLS, YYNGEE. V lost 4 bases and J lost 1; bases outside the gene matches: 12. This CDR3 spans 17 amino acids. A note on this clone: Its antigen remains unidentified.

Adult donors, all healthy and HIV-negative, had no recent acute infections or vaccinations. Authors' analysis steps: ImmunoSEQ gave junction-only sequences without quality scores, so filtering differed. Measured with immunoSEQ multiplex PCR; TCRdb has only the in-frame clones, and not every one. The V and J calls and clone size are taken from that table; D and trimming were inferred from the DNA. This table holds 850,000 to 1,200,000 clones, around 74% found once. The TCR sequence derives from a man aged 18 to 35 in good health. The chain carries TRBV9 and TRBJ2-3, with 7 bases that match TRBD2. Material: memory CD4+ T cells sorted from blood. Subset specified: CD45RA-negative fraction. This CDR3 is CASSTTSGLAGTDTQYF. CDR3 nucleotides: TGTGCCAGCAGCACAACCTCGGGGCTAGCGGGCACAGATACGCAGTATTTT.